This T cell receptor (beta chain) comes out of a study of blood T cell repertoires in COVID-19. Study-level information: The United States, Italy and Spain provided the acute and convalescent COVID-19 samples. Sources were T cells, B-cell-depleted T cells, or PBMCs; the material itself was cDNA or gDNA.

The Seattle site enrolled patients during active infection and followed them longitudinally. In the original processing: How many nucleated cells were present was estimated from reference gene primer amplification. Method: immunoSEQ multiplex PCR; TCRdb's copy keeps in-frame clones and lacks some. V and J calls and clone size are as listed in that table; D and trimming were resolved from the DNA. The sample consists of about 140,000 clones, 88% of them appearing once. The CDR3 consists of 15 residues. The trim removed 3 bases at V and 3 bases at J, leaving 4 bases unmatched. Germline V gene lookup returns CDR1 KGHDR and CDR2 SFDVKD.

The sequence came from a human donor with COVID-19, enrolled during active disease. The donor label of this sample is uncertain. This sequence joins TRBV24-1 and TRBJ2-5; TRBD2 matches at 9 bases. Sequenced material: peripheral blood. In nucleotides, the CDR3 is TGTGCCACCAGTGATGCGGGGGGGCAGAAAGAGACCCAGTACTTC. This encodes CATSDAGGQKETQYF.